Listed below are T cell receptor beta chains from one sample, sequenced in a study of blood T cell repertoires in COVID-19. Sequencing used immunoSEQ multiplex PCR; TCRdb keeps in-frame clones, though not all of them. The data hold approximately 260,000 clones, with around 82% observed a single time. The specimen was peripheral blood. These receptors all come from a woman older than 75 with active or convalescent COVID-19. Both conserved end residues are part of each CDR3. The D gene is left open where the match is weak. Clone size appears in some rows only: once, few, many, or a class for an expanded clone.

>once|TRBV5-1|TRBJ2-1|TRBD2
CASSLTSGSYNEQFF
TGCGCCAGCAGCTTAACTAGCGGGTCCTACAATGAGCAGTTCTTC
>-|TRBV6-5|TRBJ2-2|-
CATRTDFGTGELFF
TGTGCCACCAGGACAGATTTTGGGACCGGGGAGCTGTTTTTT
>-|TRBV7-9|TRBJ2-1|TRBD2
CASSLLAGGLGEQFF
TGTGCCAGCAGCTTGCTAGCGGGAGGCCTGGGTGAGCAGTTCTTC
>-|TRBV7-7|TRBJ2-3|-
CASSGDGGTQYF
TGTGCTAGCAGCGGAGACGGAGGCACGCAGTATTTT
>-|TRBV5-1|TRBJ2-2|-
CASSLGSGTGELFF
TGCGCCAGCAGCTTGGGTTCAGGAACCGGGGAGCTGTTTTTT
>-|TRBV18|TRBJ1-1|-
CASSLGGTVNTEAFF
TGTGCCAGCTCCCTGGGAGGGACGGTGAACACTGAAGCTTTCTTT
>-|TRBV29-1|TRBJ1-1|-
CSAGRDTEAFF
TGCAGCGCGGGCCGGGACACTGAAGCTTTCTTT
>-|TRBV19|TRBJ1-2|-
CASSTTGAPRYTF
TGTGCCAGTAGTACGACAGGTGCCCCGCGCTACACCTTC
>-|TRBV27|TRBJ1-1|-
CASGRTDRNTEAFF
TGTGCCAGCGGACGGACAGACAGGAACACTGAAGCTTTCTTT
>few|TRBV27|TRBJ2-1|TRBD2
CASSLATSGKANEQFF
TGTGCCAGCAGTTTAGCGACTAGCGGGAAGGCCAATGAGCAGTTCTTC
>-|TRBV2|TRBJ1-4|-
CATEITGSPTNEKLFF
TGTGCCACCGAAATAACAGGGAGTCCAACTAATGAAAAACTGTTTTTT
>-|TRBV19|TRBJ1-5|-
CASTVGQTNQPQHF
TGTGCCAGTACGGTCGGACAGACTAATCAGCCCCAGCATTTT
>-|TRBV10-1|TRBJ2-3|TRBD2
CASSVGLAGSDTQYF
TGCGCCAGCAGTGTAGGACTAGCGGGGTCAGATACGCAGTATTTT
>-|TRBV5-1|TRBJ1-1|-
CASSLTVGNTEAFF
TGCGCCAGCAGCTTAACAGTCGGGAACACTGAAGCTTTCTTT
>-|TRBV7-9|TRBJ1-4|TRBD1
CASSKQGGNEKLFF
TGTGCCAGCAGCAAACAGGGGGGTAACGAAAAACTGTTTTTT
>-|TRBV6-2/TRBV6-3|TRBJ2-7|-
CASSYAGQNYEQYF
TGTGCCAGCAGTTACGCGGGACAGAACTACGAGCAGTACTTC
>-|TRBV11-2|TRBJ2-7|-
CASSLAFRQGRSYEQYF
TGTGCCAGCAGCTTAGCGTTTCGGCAGGGAAGAAGCTACGAGCAGTACTTC
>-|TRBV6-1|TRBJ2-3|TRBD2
CASSERERGNTQYF
TGTGCCAGCAGTGAGCGGGAGCGGGGAAATACGCAGTATTTT
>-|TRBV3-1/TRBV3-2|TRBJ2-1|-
CASSQLVAAYEQFF
TGTGCCAGCAGCCAACTGGTAGCGGCTTATGAGCAGTTCTTC
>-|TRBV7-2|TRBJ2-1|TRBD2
CASSLAGAGAIEQFF
TGTGCCAGCAGCTTAGCGGGAGCGGGGGCTATTGAGCAGTTCTTC
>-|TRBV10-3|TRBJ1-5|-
CAISAGTTNQPQHF
TGTGCCATCAGTGCCGGGACAACTAATCAGCCCCAGCATTTT
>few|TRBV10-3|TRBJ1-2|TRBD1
CAISDLGTGDYGYTF
TGTGCCATCAGTGATTTAGGGACAGGCGACTATGGCTACACCTTC
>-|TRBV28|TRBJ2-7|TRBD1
CASSLSLTAGGKMIDEQYF
TGTGCCAGCAGTTTATCGTTAACCGCAGGGGGCAAAATGATCGACGAGCAGTACTTC
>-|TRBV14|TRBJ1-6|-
CASSQVQNSPLHF
TGTGCCAGCAGCCAAGTGCAGAATTCACCCCTCCACTTT
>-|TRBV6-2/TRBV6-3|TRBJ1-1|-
CASSLIKGTEAFF
TGTGCCAGCAGTCTAATCAAGGGGACTGAAGCTTTCTTT
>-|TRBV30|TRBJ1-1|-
CARLTGTEAFF
TGTGCCCGCCTCACCGGGACAGAAGCTTTCTTT
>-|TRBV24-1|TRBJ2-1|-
CATSDPKRQDYNEQFF
TGTGCCACCAGTGATCCTAAGAGACAGGACTACAATGAGCAGTTCTTC
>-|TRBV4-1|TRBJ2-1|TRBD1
CASSHGPGQGSYNEQFF
TGCGCCAGCAGCCACGGACCGGGACAGGGGTCCTACAATGAGCAGTTCTTC
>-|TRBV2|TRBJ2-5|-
CASSEGSTVQETQYF
TGTGCCAGCAGTGAAGGCTCGACAGTCCAAGAGACCCAGTACTTC
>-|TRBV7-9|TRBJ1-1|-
CASSSGVKNTEAFF
TGTGCCAGCAGCTCGGGGGTCAAGAACACTGAAGCTTTCTTT
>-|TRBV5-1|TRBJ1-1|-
CASSSNPLSGRRIEAFF
TGCGCCAGCAGCTCCAATCCACTTTCGGGAAGAAGAATTGAAGCTTTCTTT
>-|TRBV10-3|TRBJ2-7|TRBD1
CAIKTGESYEQYF
TGTGCCATCAAGACAGGGGAATCCTACGAGCAGTACTTC
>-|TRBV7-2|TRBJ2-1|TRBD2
CASSLAWGSGSVRNEQFF
TGTGCCAGCAGCTTAGCGTGGGGCAGCGGGAGTGTGCGGAATGAGCAGTTCTTC
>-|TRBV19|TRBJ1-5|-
CASSIGPRASTYSNQPQHF
TGTGCCAGTAGTATTGGTCCCCGCGCCTCGACTTATAGCAATCAGCCCCAGCATTTT
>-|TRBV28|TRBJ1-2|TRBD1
CASRPTPGTGSYGYTF
TGTGCCAGCAGGCCCACCCCCGGGACAGGTTCCTATGGCTACACCTTC
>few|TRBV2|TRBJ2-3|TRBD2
CASTPWVAGDTQYF
TGTGCCAGCACTCCTTGGGTAGCGGGAGATACGCAGTATTTT
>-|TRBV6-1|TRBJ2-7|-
CASSDPTVIYEQYF
TGTGCCAGCAGTGATCCGACAGTAATCTACGAGCAGTACTTC
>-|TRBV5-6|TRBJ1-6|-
CASSLVGDSPLHF
TGTGCCAGCAGCTTGGTCGGGGATTCACCCCTCCACTTT
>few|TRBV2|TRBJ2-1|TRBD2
CASSYERGEQFF
TGTGCCAGCAGTTACGAGCGGGGTGAGCAGTTCTTC
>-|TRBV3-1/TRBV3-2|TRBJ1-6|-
CASSQAHSGMNSPLHF
TGTGCCAGCAGCCAAGCCCACTCGGGTATGAATTCACCCCTCCACTTT
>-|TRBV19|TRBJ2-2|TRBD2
CASSSTSGRARTGELFF
TGTGCCAGTAGCTCGACTAGCGGGAGGGCGCGCACCGGGGAGCTGTTTTTT
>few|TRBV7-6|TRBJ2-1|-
CASSLTDNEQFF
TGTGCCAGCAGCTTAACGGACAATGAGCAGTTCTTC
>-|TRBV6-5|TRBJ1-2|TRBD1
CASSYGRQGASGYTF
TGTGCCAGCAGTTACGGGAGGCAGGGGGCGAGTGGCTACACCTTC
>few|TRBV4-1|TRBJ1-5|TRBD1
CASSQERWTGDQPQHF
TGCGCCAGCAGTCAAGAACGGTGGACAGGGGATCAGCCCCAGCATTTT